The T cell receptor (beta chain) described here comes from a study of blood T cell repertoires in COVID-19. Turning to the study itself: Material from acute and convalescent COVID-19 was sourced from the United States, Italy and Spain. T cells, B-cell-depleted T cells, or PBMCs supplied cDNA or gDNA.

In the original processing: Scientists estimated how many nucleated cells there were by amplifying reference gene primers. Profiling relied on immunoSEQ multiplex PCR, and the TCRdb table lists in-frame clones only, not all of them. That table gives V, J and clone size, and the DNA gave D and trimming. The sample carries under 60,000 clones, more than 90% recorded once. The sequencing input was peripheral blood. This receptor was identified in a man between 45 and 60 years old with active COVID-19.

CDR3 sequence: CASSPVAGGRNEQFF. The CDR3 coding sequence is TGCGCCAGCAGCCCTGTAGCGGGGGGGCGCAATGAGCAGTTCTTC. The rearrangement links TRBV4-1 to TRBJ2-1, with 11 nucleotides matching TRBD2. With V trimmed by 4 bases and J by 6 bases, 5 bases remained unmatched. Germline CDR1 is MGHRA and CDR2 is YSYEKL. The CDR3 runs to 15 residues.